This T cell receptor (beta chain) originates from a study of blood T cell repertoires in COVID-19. Study at large: The United States, Italy and Spain were the sources of the acute and convalescent COVID-19 samples. Sources were T cells, B-cell-depleted T cells, or PBMCs; the material itself was cDNA or gDNA.

The V gene's germline CDR1 is SGHRS and CDR2 YFSETQ. There are 14 residues in the CDR3. V lost 0 bases and J 5 bases, leaving 10 bases between the germline ends. Original processing methods: For nucleated cells, counts were estimated from reference gene primer amplification. Here immunoSEQ multiplex PCR was the method, and the copy in TCRdb shows in-frame clones only, minus some. That table furnishes V, J and clone size, whereas the DNA furnished D and trimming. The sample consists of 70,000 to 95,000 clones, 88% of them appearing once. The source material was peripheral blood. This rearrangement joins TRBV5-1 to TRBJ2-3; D uncertain. This receptor was identified in a woman between 70 and 85 years old with acute or convalescent COVID-19. Here the CDR3 reads CASSLEQPQDTQYF. CDR3 coding DNA: TGCGCCAGCAGCTTGGAACAGCCACAAGATACGCAGTATTTT.